This T cell receptor (beta chain) comes out of a study of regulatory T cells in long-lasting Graves disease. Findings and caveats of the study: TCR diversity was lower in persistent Graves' patients (versus newly diagnosed ones).

Regarding time point: newly diagnosed GD, antithyroid drugs for less than 3 months. Following extraction of RNA from PBMCs, that RNA was used to make the TCR library. The CDR3 is 17 amino acids. V was clipped by 0 bases and J by 8 bases; unmatched bases: 12. The germline V gene encodes CDR1 KGHSH and CDR2 LQKENI. To make TCR beta libraries, researchers used iRepertoire HTBI primers and Arm-PCR of CDR3 regions. MiXCR, run by TCRdb on the multiplex PCR reads, gives a single entry per CDR3 protein. The sample lists a few hundred thousand distinct CDR3 sequences; approximately 15% were seen once. This clonotype was picked up many times. Its specificity is not known. These same records also appear under a second study, on T cells in Graves' hyperthyroidism and ophthalmopathy.

The rearrangement links TRBV18 to TRBJ2-1; 8 nucleotides agree with TRBD1. The sequence derives from a woman in her 40s with Graves disease. The sample consisted of peripheral blood mononuclear cells (PBMCs), taken at new diagnosis, from a patient treated with antithyroid drugs. The CDR3 coding sequence is TGTGCCAGCTCACCACCGGTGAACAGGGGGGATAGAGATGAGCAGTTCTTC. Translated, it gives CASSPPVNRGDRDEQFF.